These 3 T cell receptor beta chains were all obtained from the same sample, sequenced in a study of blood T cell repertoires in COVID-19. Here immunoSEQ multiplex PCR was the method, and the copy in TCRdb shows in-frame clones only, minus some. Of 100,000 to 150,000 clones in the sample, roughly four fifths were seen once. Sequencing input: peripheral blood. The receptors were sampled from a man aged 40-50 years with active or convalescent COVID-19.

In its sample, this clone was seen a few times. CDR3 region: CASSLRGPGGINTGELFF. CDR3 DNA sequence: TGCGCCAGCAGCTTGAGAGGCCCAGGGGGCATCAACACCGGGGAGCTGTTTTTT. The chain couples TRBV5-1 to TRBJ2-2; 8 bases are a match to TRBD1. J gave up 2 bases and V 1 base, and 10 bases lay outside the gene matches. This CDR3 is 18 amino acids long. The germline V gene encodes CDR1 SGHRS and CDR2 YFSETQ. Looking up the rest from reference TRBV5-1 and TRBJ2-2 gives the full variable domain: KAGVTQTPRYLIKTRGQQVTLSCSPISGHRSVSWYQQTPGQGLQFLFEYFSETQRNKGNFPGRFSGRQFSNSRSEMNVSTLELGDSALYLCASSLRGPGGINTGELFFGEGSRLTVL.

The V gene is TRBV7-2, the J gene TRBJ2-7; 8 nucleotides line up with TRBD1. Germline assignment: CDR1 SGHTA and CDR2 FQGNSA. The CDR3 covers 14 residues. J lost 7 bases, V lost 2 bases, and 7 bases had no gene match. The DNA of the CDR3 is TGTGCCAGCAGCTTACACCAGGGGGCTCGGGAGCAGTACTTC. This gives the protein CASSLHQGAREQYF.

The chain couples TRBV7-9 to TRBJ1-1; 7 bases agree with TRBD1. The CDR3 runs to 13 residues. J lost 3 bases, V lost 5 bases, and 3 bases had no gene match. Germline V gene data show CDR1 as SEHNR and CDR2 as FQNEAQ (reference sequence). The CDR3 spells CASSRDRDTEAFF. The CDR3 DNA is TGTGCCAGCAGCCGCGACAGGGACACTGAAGCTTTCTTT.